This TCR beta chain was recorded in a study of blood T cell repertoires in COVID-19. Data came from immunoSEQ multiplex PCR; TCRdb stores just in-frame clones and leaves some out. This sample has roughly 250,000 clones, with roughly 86% found just once. This clone was observed a single time. Germline CDR1 is SGHRS and CDR2 is YFSETQ. Trimming shortened V by 6 bases and J by 3 bases, and 15 bases separated the two germline ends. CDR3 length equals 14 residues. The TCR was taken from a man aged 45-65 years with acute or convalescent COVID-19. Source material: peripheral blood. This chain connects TRBV5-1 to TRBJ2-5, with D possibly TRBD1 on 6 matching bases. The CDR3 sequence is CASTPRGGKETQYF. The CDR3 region has the DNA TGCGCCAGCACCCCCCGAGGGGGAAAAGAGACCCAGTACTTC.